This T cell receptor (beta chain) was sequenced for a study of breast tumors, draining lymph nodes, adjacent tissues. For this clonotype: Its antigen is not identified.

The CDR3 contains 16 residues. Germline V gene sequence: CDR1 MNHEY, CDR2 SVGAGI. With 5 bases removed from V and 3 bases from J, the gap between germline ends came to 19 bases. Whole-study results and caveats: Tumor repertoires ranked between lymph nodes and nontumor tissue in diversity, with V and J gene preferences. The data were judged consistent with most tumor T cells coming from lymph node and expanding in tumor. That most tumor T cells come from lymph nodes remained unproven.

Via MiXCR, TCRdb re-called the multiplex PCR reads, giving one row per CDR3 protein. The table records 45,000 or so distinct CDR3 sequences, 23% of them present only once. This sequence joins TRBV6-5 and TRBJ2-5, with a possible D match to TRBD1 (6 bases). This receptor was obtained from a female donor with breast cancer. Some clones in this sample may be carry-over from other donors' samples. Sequenced sample: breast tumor tissue. In DNA form, the CDR3 reads TGTGCCAGCAGTCTCTCGACAGGACTTGGGAAAGAGACCCAGTACTTC. It specifies CASSLSTGLGKETQYF.